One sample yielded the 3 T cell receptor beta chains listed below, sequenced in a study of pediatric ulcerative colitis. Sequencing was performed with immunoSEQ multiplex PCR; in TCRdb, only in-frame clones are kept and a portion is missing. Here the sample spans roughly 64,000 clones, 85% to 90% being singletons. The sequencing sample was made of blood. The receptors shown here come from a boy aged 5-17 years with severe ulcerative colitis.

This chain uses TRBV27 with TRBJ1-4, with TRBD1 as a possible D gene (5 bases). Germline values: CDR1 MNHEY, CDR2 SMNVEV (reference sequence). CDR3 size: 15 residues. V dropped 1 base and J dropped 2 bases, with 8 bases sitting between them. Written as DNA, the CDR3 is TGTGCCAGCAGTTTATATGGGGCGACTAATGAAAAACTGTTTTTT. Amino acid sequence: CASSLYGATNEKLFF.

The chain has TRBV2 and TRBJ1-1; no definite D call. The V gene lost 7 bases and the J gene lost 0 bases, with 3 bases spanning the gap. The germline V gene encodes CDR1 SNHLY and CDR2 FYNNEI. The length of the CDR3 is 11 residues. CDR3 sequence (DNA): TGTGCCAGCACGTTGAACACTGAAGCTTTCTTT. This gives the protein CASTLNTEAFF.

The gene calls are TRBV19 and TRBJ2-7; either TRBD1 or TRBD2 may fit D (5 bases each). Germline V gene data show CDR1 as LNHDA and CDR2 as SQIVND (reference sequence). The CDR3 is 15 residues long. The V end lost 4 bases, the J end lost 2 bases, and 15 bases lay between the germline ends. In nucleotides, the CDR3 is TGTGCCAGTAGTACGGGGACGGTGGGAACCTACGAGCAGTACTTC. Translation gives CASSTGTVGTYEQYF.